What follows is one T cell receptor (beta chain) and its context. The antigen remains undetermined. Among the donors, all were healthy bone marrow donors. The data belong to a study of cytomegalovirus exposure and HLA in healthy donors. PCR involved 60 Vbeta and 13 Jbeta primers. Produced via immunoSEQ multiplex PCR; TCRdb's table is partial and in-frame only. Here the sample spans around 130,000 clones, 80% to 85% being singletons. Overall study results and limits: The likely explanation for a cluster of highly shared sequence variants was sequencing artifact. Several of the most significant clusters appeared, in a later analysis, to be linked to common viral pathogens. In a later analysis, donors in an Asian-associated ancestry cluster reportedly had fewer N-insertions in productive TCRs than the cohort mean.

Germline lookup yields CDR1 MGHRA and CDR2 YSYEKL. There are 15 residues in the CDR3. Trimming removed 7 bases from V and 4 bases from J; junction bases left unmatched: 10. The sequenced material came from PBMCs. This receptor was obtained from a young man in good health and CMV-seronegative. V is TRBV4-1 and J is TRBJ2-1; 7 nucleotides agree with TRBD1. The CDR3 is CASKGVDRKYNEQFF. CDR3 DNA: TGCGCCAGCAAAGGGGTGGACAGGAAATACAATGAGCAGTTCTTC.